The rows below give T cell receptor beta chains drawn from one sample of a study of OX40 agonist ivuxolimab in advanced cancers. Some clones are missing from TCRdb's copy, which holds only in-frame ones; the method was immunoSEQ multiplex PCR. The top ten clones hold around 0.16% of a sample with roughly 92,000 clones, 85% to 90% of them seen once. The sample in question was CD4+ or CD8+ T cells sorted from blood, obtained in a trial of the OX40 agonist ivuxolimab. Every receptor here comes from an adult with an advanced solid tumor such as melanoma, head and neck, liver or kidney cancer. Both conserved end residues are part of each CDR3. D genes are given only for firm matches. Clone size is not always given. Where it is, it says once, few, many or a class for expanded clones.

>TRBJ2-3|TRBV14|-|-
TGTGCCAGCAGCACAGAGGGACTCCAGCACTCAACAGATACGCAGTATTTT
CASSTEGLQHSTDTQYF
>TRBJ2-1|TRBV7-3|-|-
TGTGCCAGCAGCTTCGACAGCCGGTCGGCGGGTGAGCAGTTCTTC
CASSFDSRSAGEQFF
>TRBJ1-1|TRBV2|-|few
TGTGCCAGCCGACCCAGAATGAACACTGAAGCTTTCTTT
CASRPRMNTEAFF
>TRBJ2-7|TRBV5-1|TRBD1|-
TGCGCCAGCAGCGTAACCGGGACAGAATACGAGCAGTACTTC
CASSVTGTEYEQYF
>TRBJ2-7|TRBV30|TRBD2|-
TGTGCCTGGAGTGCTCTAGCGGGGAACTACGAGCAGTACTTC
CAWSALAGNYEQYF
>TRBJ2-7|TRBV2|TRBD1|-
TGTGCCAGCAGTGCGGGGACAGGACCCTACGAGCAGTACTTC
CASSAGTGPYEQYF
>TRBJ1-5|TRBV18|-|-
TGTGCCAGCTCACCATTCGGGGGGAATGGTGGCAATCAGCCCCAGCATTTT
CASSPFGGNGGNQPQHF
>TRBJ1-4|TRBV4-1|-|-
TGCGCCAGCAGCCAAGGGGGGGTTCTCAATGAAAAACTGTTTTTT
CASSQGGVLNEKLFF
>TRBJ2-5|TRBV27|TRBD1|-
TGTGCCAGCAGACTACTACAACCAAACAGGGGGGAGACCCAGTACTTC
CASRLLQPNRGETQYF
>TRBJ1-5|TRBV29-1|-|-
TGCAGCGTTGGGGGTCGGGGAAATCAGCCCCAGCATTTT
CSVGGRGNQPQHF
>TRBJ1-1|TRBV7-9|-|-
TGTGCCAGCAGCTTATCGCCACTCTCAGGTTGGAACACTGAAGCTTTCTTT
CASSLSPLSGWNTEAFF
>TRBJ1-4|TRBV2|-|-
TGTGCCAGCAGGACCTATGTGGCGACTAATGAAAAACTGTTTTTT
CASRTYVATNEKLFF
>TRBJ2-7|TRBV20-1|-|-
TGCAGTGCTAGAAATTCCCACGAGCAGTACTTC
CSARNSHEQYF
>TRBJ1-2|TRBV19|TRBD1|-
TGTGCCAGTAGTTCTTGGACAGGGTTACGGGTCGGCTACACCTTC
CASSSWTGLRVGYTF
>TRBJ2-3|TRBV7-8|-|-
TGTGCCAGCAGCTCTTACGTTAGCGAAGATACGCAGTATTTT
CASSSYVSEDTQYF
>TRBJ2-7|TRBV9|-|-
TGTGCCAGCAGCGAGGGCCCCGGGAGTTCCTACGAGCAGTACTTC
CASSEGPGSSYEQYF
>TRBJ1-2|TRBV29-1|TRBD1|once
TGCAGCGCACACAGGGGAACTAACTATGGCTACACCTTC
CSAHRGTNYGYTF
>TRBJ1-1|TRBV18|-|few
TGTGCCAGCTCCCCCACCCGGTCGCGGGCTTTCTTT
CASSPTRSRAFF
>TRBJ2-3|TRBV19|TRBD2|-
TGTGCCAGTAGCCTTCCTAGCGGCCCCACAGATACGCAGTATTTT
CASSLPSGPTDTQYF
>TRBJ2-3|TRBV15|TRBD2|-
TGTGCCACCAGCAGAGATCGGACTAGCGGGGGCACAGATACGCAGTATTTT
CATSRDRTSGGTDTQYF
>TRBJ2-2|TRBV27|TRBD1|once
TGTGCCAGTAAACCAGGGGGCGCATACACCGGGGAGCTGTTTTTT
CASKPGGAYTGELFF
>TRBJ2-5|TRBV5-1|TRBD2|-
TGCGCCAGTTCAATAGAAGATGGTAGCGGGAGATCGGAGACCCAGTACTTC
CASSIEDGSGRSETQYF
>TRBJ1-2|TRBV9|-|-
TGTGCCAGCAGCGTAGAGGATGGGTACTATGGCTACACCTTC
CASSVEDGYYGYTF
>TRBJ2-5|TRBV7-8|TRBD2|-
TGTGCCAGCAGCCCACGACTAGCGGGCCGACAAGAGACCCAGTACTTC
CASSPRLAGRQETQYF
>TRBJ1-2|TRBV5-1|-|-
TGCGCCAGCAGCCCTAGATCCAACTATGGCTACACCTTC
CASSPRSNYGYTF
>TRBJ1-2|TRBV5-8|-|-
TGTGCCAGCAGCCCAACGACAGGCTATGGCTACACCTTC
CASSPTTGYGYTF
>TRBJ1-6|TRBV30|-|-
TGTGCCTGGAGTGTTTTGCCGAAGGGGGATTCACCCCTCCACTTT
CAWSVLPKGDSPLHF
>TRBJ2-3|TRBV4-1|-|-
TGCGCCAGCAGCCAAGTCGAGAGGACAGATACGCAGTATTTT
CASSQVERTDTQYF
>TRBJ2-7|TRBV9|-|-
TGTGCCAGCAGCCGACAGAGCTCCTACGAGCAGTACTTC
CASSRQSSYEQYF
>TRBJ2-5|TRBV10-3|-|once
TGTGCCAATAGAGGGGCGTACCAAGAGACCCAGTACTTC
CANRGAYQETQYF
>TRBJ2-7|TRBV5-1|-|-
TGCGCCAGCAGAATATCGACGGGTGAGCAGTACTTC
CASRISTGEQYF
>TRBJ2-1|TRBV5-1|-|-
TGCGCCAGCAGCCCAGGGGGGAGAACCGCCTACAATGAGCAGTTCTTC
CASSPGGRTAYNEQFF
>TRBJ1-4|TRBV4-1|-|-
TGCGCCAGCAGCCAAGAAAGGTTTTCGACTAATGAAAAACTGTTTTTT
CASSQERFSTNEKLFF
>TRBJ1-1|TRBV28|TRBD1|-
TGTGCCAGCAGTTTCCCGGGGACAGGGTACACTGAAGCTTTCTTT
CASSFPGTGYTEAFF
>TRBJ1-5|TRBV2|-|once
TGTGCCAGCAGGGCGGGGGCGGCTCAGCCCCAGCATTTT
CASRAGAAQPQHF
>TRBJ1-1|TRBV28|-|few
TGTGCCAGCAGTTTAGGCAGTCTGAACACTGAAGCTTTCTTT
CASSLGSLNTEAFF
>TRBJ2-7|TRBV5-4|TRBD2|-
TGTGCCAGCAGCTCGGCTAGCGGACCCTACGAGCAGTACTTC
CASSSASGPYEQYF
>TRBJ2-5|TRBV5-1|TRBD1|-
TGCGCCAGCAGCCGAGGGACAGGGGGCTCGGAGACCCAGTACTTC
CASSRGTGGSETQYF
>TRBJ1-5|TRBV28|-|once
TGTGCCAGCAGCGCCGAGCAGGGTAATCAGCCCCAGCATTTT
CASSAEQGNQPQHF
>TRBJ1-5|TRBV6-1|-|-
TGTGCCAGCAGTGAAGCGGCTGGGGCCCATCAGCCCCAGCATTTT
CASSEAAGAHQPQHF
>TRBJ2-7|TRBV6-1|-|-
TGTGCCAGCAGTGAAGCGAATAGGGGGGGGTACGAGCAGTACTTC
CASSEANRGGYEQYF
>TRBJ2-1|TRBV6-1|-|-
TGTGCCAGCAGTGGCCAGTCTGTCTCCTACAATGAGCAGTTCTTC
CASSGQSVSYNEQFF
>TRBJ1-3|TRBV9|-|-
TGTGCCAGCAGCGTAGTTCCGGGTGGGACTGGAAACACCATATATTTT
CASSVVPGGTGNTIYF
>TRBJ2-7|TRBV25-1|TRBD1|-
TGTGCCAGCAGTGAAAGGACAGGGCGGGAGCAGTACTTC
CASSERTGREQYF
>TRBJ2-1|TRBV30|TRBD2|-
TGTGCCTGGAGTGTAACTGTGTTAGCGGGAGATCATGAGCAGTTCTTC
CAWSVTVLAGDHEQFF